Following are 7 T cell receptor beta chains from one sample sequenced in a study of T cell responses to AZD1222 COVID-19 vaccine. The protocol was immunoSEQ multiplex PCR, while the TCRdb copy is restricted to in-frame clones and leaves out a portion. The profile covers 84,000 or so clones, with about 86% appearing a single time and more than 6% taken by the ten largest. The specimen was peripheral blood, collected on day 0 of AZD1222 vaccination. The source is an adult in good health.

The CDR3 nucleotides are TGTGCCAGTAGTAGGATGCTAGGGTACGAGCAGTACTTC. Protein sequence: CASSRMLGYEQYF. The chain links TRBV19 to TRBJ2-7; the D is unclear. The germline gives CDR1 LNHDA, CDR2 SQIVND (reference sequence). This CDR3 has 13 residues. V lost 4 bases, J lost 4 bases, and 11 bases lay in between.

The chain uses TRBV7-2 and TRBJ1-6; D possibly corresponds to TRBD1 (6 bases). Germline CDR1 SGHTA, CDR2 FQGNSA. Trimming shortened V by 5 bases and J by 5 bases, and 10 bases separated the two germline ends. The CDR3 has 14 residues. The CDR3 loop reads CASSAQGDNSPLHF. The DNA for the CDR3 is TGTGCCAGCAGCGCACAGGGTGATAATTCACCCCTCCACTTT.

The chain links TRBV28 to TRBJ1-5; D gene uncertain. Trimming pared 6 bases from V and 5 bases from J, leaving 11 bases between. This CDR3 region has 13 residues. Germline values: CDR1 MDHEN, CDR2 SYDVKM. CDR3 protein: CASRDRPHQPQHF. CDR3 DNA: TGTGCCAGCAGAGACCGTCCCCATCAGCCCCAGCATTTT.

V is TRBV10-3 and J is TRBJ2-7; 8 bases are a match to TRBD2. Losses at the gene ends were 4 bases for V and 5 bases for J; bases not matched to a gene: 10. The CDR3 contains 15 residues. Per germline, CDR1 ENHRY and CDR2 SYGVKD. CDR3 coding DNA: TGTGCCATCAGTGGGAACGGGAGGGCCCTCCACGAGCAGTACTTC. Translation gives CAISGNGRALHEQYF.

This clone was observed a few times. The V call is TRBV4-1, the J call TRBJ2-2; 8 bases line up with TRBD2. After removal of 3 bases from V and 0 bases from J, the junction contained 6 bases not matched to a gene. The CDR3 runs to 17 residues. Germline CDR1 is MGHRA and CDR2 is YSYEKL. CDR3 region: CASSQTSAISNTGELFF. CDR3 DNA: TGCGCCAGCAGCCAGACTAGCGCAATTTCGAACACCGGGGAGCTGTTTTTT.

V and J are TRBV25-1 and TRBJ2-5; 7 nucleotides line up with TRBD2. The germline CDR1 and CDR2 sequences are MGHDK and SYGVNS. With V trimmed by 4 bases and J by 0 bases, 8 bases remained unmatched. This CDR3 has 16 residues. The CDR3 DNA reads as TGTGCCAGCAGTGGGCTCTCACTAGCGCACCAAGAGACCCAGTACTTC. Protein sequence: CASSGLSLAHQETQYF.

The J gene is TRBJ2-5, the V gene TRBV14; TRBD2 matches at 10 bases. This CDR3 comprises 15 residues. The ends lost 4 bases at V and 6 bases at J; junction bases unmatched: 8. CDR1 is SGHDN, CDR2 FVKESK, per germline. The CDR3 DNA sequence: TGTGCCAGCAGCCCCCCAGCGGGAGGGCCACAGACCCAGTACTTC. This translates into CASSPPAGGPQTQYF.